What follows are 21 T cell receptor beta chains derived from one specimen sequenced in a study of CD4 T cells in lung cancer. Method: immunoSEQ multiplex PCR; TCRdb's copy keeps in-frame clones and lacks some. The sample has approximately 11,000 clones, 50% to 75% seen once; the top ten hold roughly 14%. This lung tissue lay as far as possible from the tumor, at least 3 cm away. The sequenced sample was normal lung tissue taken away from the tumor. These receptors were collected from a man between 60 and 70 years old with non-small cell lung cancer.

This clone is medium-sized (0.01 to 0.1%). This chain uses TRBV7-2 with TRBJ1-1; 12 positions match TRBD1. V trimming: 5 bases; J trimming: 4 bases; junction bases outside the gene matches: 5. The CDR3 runs to 15 residues. Germline V gene data show CDR1 as SGHTA and CDR2 as FQGNSA. The CDR3 sequence is CASSPWDRGLTEAFF. Written as DNA, the CDR3 is TGTGCCAGCAGCCCTTGGGACAGGGGGCTCACTGAAGCTTTCTTT.

The chain carries TRBV6-1 and TRBJ1-2; the D gene is possibly TRBD1 (5 bases). Trimming pared 8 bases from V and 7 bases from J, leaving 17 bases between. Germline V lookup: CDR1 MNHNS, CDR2 SASEGT. The CDR3 runs to 13 residues. The CDR3 DNA reads as TGTGCCAGCTTCCGACCAGGGAGGAGTGGCTACACCTTC. It is translated as CASFRPGRSGYTF.

This chain joins TRBV18 and TRBJ2-7; possibly TRBD2 for D (6 bases). The germline gives CDR1 KGHSH, CDR2 LQKENI. This CDR3 has 15 residues. V dropped 2 bases and J dropped 1 base, with 12 bases sitting between them. This CDR3 reads CASSPRRGGSYEQYF. The CDR3 region has the DNA TGTGCCAGCTCACCAAGGAGGGGAGGATCCTACGAGCAGTACTTC.

The chain uses TRBV19 and TRBJ2-1; 7 positions match TRBD1. Germline CDR1 reads LNHDA; CDR2 reads SQIVND (reference sequence). Trimming took 4 bases from V and 7 from J; bases not matched to a gene: 1. CDR3 length: 12 amino acids. CDR3 in amino acids: CASSTGGNEQFF. The CDR3 nucleotides are TGTGCCAGTAGTACAGGGGGAAATGAGCAGTTCTTC.

The genes are TRBV28 and TRBJ2-2, with 10 bases matching TRBD2. Germline CDR1 and CDR2: MDHEN and SYDVKM. CDR3 size: 15 residues. V lost 5 bases, J lost 5 bases, and 5 bases stayed unmatched. CDR3 region: CASSPSGRATGELFF. CDR3 DNA: TGTGCCAGCAGTCCTAGCGGGAGAGCAACCGGGGAGCTGTTTTTT.

The chain joins TRBV15 to TRBJ2-3, with D perhaps matching TRBD2 (6 bases). V dropped 3 bases and J dropped 6 bases, with 19 bases sitting between them. The CDR3 extends over 16 amino acids. From germline, CDR1 is LNHNV and CDR2 YYDKDF (reference sequence). The chain's CDR3 is CATSSPKAGSQDTQYF. The CDR3 DNA reads as TGTGCCACCAGCAGTCCTAAGGCGGGGTCACAGGATACGCAGTATTTT.

The chain links TRBV5-4 to TRBJ1-3, with D perhaps matching TRBD1 (6 bases). The germline V gene encodes CDR1 SGHNT and CDR2 YYREEE (reference sequence). V lost 2 bases to trimming and J lost 4 bases, with 10 bases between them. The CDR3 covers 14 residues. CDR3 nucleotide sequence: TGTGCCAGCAGCTTCAGGGGAGACGGAAACACCATATATTTT. Protein sequence: CASSFRGDGNTIYF. Using reference TRBV5-4 and TRBJ1-3 for the parts outside the CDR3, the full variable domain is ETGVTQSPTHLIKTRGQQVTLRCSSQSGHNTVSWYQQALGQGPQFIFQYYREEENGRGNFPPRFSGLQFPNYSSELNVNALELDDSALYLCASSFRGDGNTIYFGEGSWLTVV.

This chain joins TRBV7-8 and TRBJ2-7; 8 positions agree with TRBD2. The CDR3 consists of 14 residues. Germline V CDR1 and CDR2: SGHVS, FQNEAQ. After removal of 9 bases from V and 6 bases from J, the junction contained 13 bases not matched to a gene. CDR3 residues: CASAGGGPSSEQYV. For the CDR3, the DNA is TGTGCCAGTGCGGGGGGAGGGCCGTCGAGCGAGCAGTACGTC.

This clone is labeled as medium-sized. The V gene is TRBV19, the J gene TRBJ2-7, with D possibly TRBD1 on 5 matching bases. V was shortened by 3 bases and J by 0 bases, with 12 bases between the two germline ends. The CDR3 sequence is 15 residues long. CDR1 is LNHDA and CDR2 is SQIVND in the germline V gene (reference sequence). The CDR3 here is CASSIYSGHSYEQYF. Here the CDR3 DNA reads TGTGCCAGTAGTATCTATTCTGGACACTCCTACGAGCAGTACTTC.

V usage is TRBV9 and J usage is TRBJ2-3; 8 bases map to TRBD2. Germline assignment: CDR1 SGDLS and CDR2 YYNGEE. This CDR3 has 18 residues. V lost 4 bases to trimming and J lost 3 bases; unmatched junction nucleotides: 16. The DNA for the CDR3 is TGTGCCAGCAGCCCTCAAAAAGATCCGGGACTAGGGACAGATACGCAGTATTTT. It translates to CASSPQKDPGLGTDTQYF.

This chain joins TRBV21-1 and TRBJ2-6; the table's D call, TRBD1, has no DNA check behind it. TRBV21-1 is a documented pseudogene. The CDR3 is made up of 16 amino acids. The CDR3 sequence: CASSKGQSSGANVLTF. CDR3 bases: TGTGCCAGCAGCAAAGGCCAGTCCTCTGGGGCCAACGTCCTGACTTTC.

The V gene is TRBV5-6, the J gene TRBJ2-5; weak D call: TRBD2 (5 bases). This CDR3 region has 14 residues. Germline V CDR1 and CDR2: SGHDT, YYEEEE. The V end was cut by 0 bases, the J end by 4 bases, with 10 bases between. DNA of the CDR3: TGTGCCAGCAGCTTGGGAGGGTATCCAGAGACCCAGTACTTC. It specifies CASSLGGYPETQYF.

The V call is TRBV14, the J call TRBJ2-1, with 8 bases that match TRBD1. This CDR3 has 13 residues. Germline V gene lookup returns CDR1 SGHDN and CDR2 FVKESK. With 4 bases clipped from V and 9 bases from J, the junction kept 5 bases outside the gene matches. The CDR3 region is CASSRDRTAEQFF. The CDR3 DNA follows: TGTGCCAGCAGCCGGGACAGGACGGCTGAGCAGTTCTTC.

The rearrangement uses TRBV29-1 and TRBJ2-7; tentative D call: TRBD2 (5 bases). Germline-derived CDR1 and CDR2 are SQVTM and ANQGSEA. There are 11 residues in the CDR3. V shed 3 bases and J shed 4 bases, with 7 bases lying between them. The CDR3 loop reads CSVEEEYEQYF. As DNA, the CDR3 is TGCAGCGTTGAGGAGGAGTACGAGCAGTACTTC.

As DNA, the CDR3 is TGCAGCGCGCTGCGTCCTTCCTACAATGAGCAGTTCTTC. Its protein is CSALRPSYNEQFF. The chain uses TRBV29-1 and TRBJ2-1, with no clear D. Per germline, CDR1 SQVTM and CDR2 ANQGSEA. The CDR3 covers 13 residues. The germline V and J ends were trimmed by 7 bases and 1 base, with 11 bases remaining between them.

V and J are TRBV14 and TRBJ2-5; possibly TRBD2 for D (6 bases). Trimming removed 8 bases from V and 4 bases from J, with 17 bases in between. Looked up from germline, CDR1 is SGHDN and CDR2 is FVKESK. The CDR3 length is 14 residues. CDR3 in amino acids: CASQEGGGGETQYF. The CDR3 DNA reads TGTGCCAGCCAGGAGGGAGGAGGTGGAGAGACCCAGTACTTC. Drawing the rest from reference TRBV14 and TRBJ2-5, the complete variable domain is EAGVTQFPSHSVIEKGQTVTLRCDPISGHDNLYWYRRVMGKEIKFLLHFVKESKQDESGMPNNRFLAERTGGTYSTLKVQPAELEDSGVYFCASQEGGGGETQYFGPGTRLLVL.

This clone was found a few times. This chain links TRBV5-1 with TRBJ2-1; TRBD2 might be the D (5 bases). V was cut by 5 bases and J by 6 bases, with 15 bases left in between. The CDR3 is 14 amino acids. The germline V gene has CDR1 SGHRS and CDR2 YFSETQ. The CDR3 here is CASREETPLNEQFF. For the CDR3, the DNA is TGCGCCAGCAGGGAGGAGACTCCTCTCAATGAGCAGTTCTTC.

This chain joins TRBV4-1 and TRBJ2-7; D unclear. Trimming left V 1 base short and J 3 bases short, with 13 bases between. CDR3 length equals 15 residues. Per germline, CDR1 MGHRA and CDR2 YSYEKL. The CDR3 here is CASSQATAVFYEQYF. The CDR3 DNA follows: TGCGCCAGCAGCCAAGCTACAGCTGTCTTCTACGAGCAGTACTTC.

V gene TRBV7-3 combines with J gene TRBJ2-3; TRBD2 matches 9 bases. The V gene end was trimmed by 0 bases and the J gene end by 2 bases; junction bases not matched to a gene: 15. This CDR3 region has 20 residues. The germline V gene encodes CDR1 SGHTA and CDR2 FQGTGA. CDR3 residues: CASSLTGRSGAGGPTDTQYF. The CDR3 DNA follows: TGTGCCAGCAGCTTAACTGGCCGTAGTGGGGCGGGAGGGCCCACAGATACGCAGTATTTT.

This chain uses TRBV4-1 with TRBJ1-4, with D unclear. This CDR3 comprises 16 residues. CDR1 and CDR2 (germline): MGHRA, YSYEKL. Trimming stripped 4 bases from V and 0 bases from J, with 12 bases between. As DNA, the CDR3 is TGCGCCAGCAGCCGGTCGGGCGGGACAACTAATGAAAAACTGTTTTTT. This gives the protein CASSRSGGTTNEKLFF.

The chain couples TRBV9 to TRBJ2-7; TRBD1 is a possible D gene (5 bases). Germline-derived CDR1 and CDR2 are SGDLS and YYNGEE. V was cut by 1 base and J by 0 bases, with 11 bases left in between. The CDR3 loop spans 15 amino acids. The CDR3 nucleotides read TGTGCCAGCAGCGTATCCCCGGACAACTCCTACGAGCAGTACTTC. This sequence encodes CASSVSPDNSYEQYF. The full variable domain, with the rest looked up from reference TRBV9 and TRBJ2-7, is DSGVTQTPKHLITATGQRVTLRCSPRSGDLSVYWYQQSLDQGLQFLIQYYNGEERAKGNILERFSAQQFPDLHSELNLSSLELGDSALYFCASSVSPDNSYEQYFGPGTRLTVT.